The 14 T cell receptor beta chains reported below all come from one sample, sequenced in a study of shared clonotypes between healthy human individuals. The method was immunoSEQ multiplex PCR; TCRdb's version includes in-frame clones alone and lacks a portion of them. The sample holds approximately 2.5 million clones; 93% are singletons and the top ten take about 0.39%. Sequencing input: naive CD4+ T cells from PBMCs. Subset indicated: CD45RA+ positively selected. Receptor source: a man aged 18-30 years in good health. Some clones in this sample may be carry-over from other donors' samples.

V and J are TRBV7-2 and TRBJ1-2; TRBD1 agrees at 7 bases. The length of the CDR3 is 13 residues. Trimming removed 6 bases from V and 7 bases from J; junction bases left unmatched: 8. Germline V gene lookup returns CDR1 SGHTA and CDR2 FQGNSA. CDR3 loop: CASRSDRAGGYTF. CDR3 in DNA: TGTGCCAGCAGGTCAGACAGGGCTGGTGGCTACACCTTC.

The chain is built from TRBV15 and TRBJ1-1; possible D gene TRBD1, 5 bases. The V end lost 4 bases, the J end lost 1 base, and 13 bases lay between the germline ends. The germline V gene encodes CDR1 LNHNV and CDR2 YYDKDF (reference sequence). The CDR3 has 15 amino acids. CDR3 loop: CATSKQVAGNTEAFF. The CDR3 bases are TGTGCCACCAGCAAACAGGTGGCGGGGAACACTGAAGCTTTCTTT.

The rearrangement uses TRBV11-3 and TRBJ2-1; maybe TRBD2 (5 bases). Germline V gene sequence: CDR1 SGHNT, CDR2 YENEEA. V was pared by 5 bases and J by 0 bases, with 17 bases between. There are 17 residues in the CDR3. CDR3 sequence (DNA): TGTGCCAGCAGCCCCACCCACGGGGTTAGCTCCTACAATGAGCAGTTCTTC. This sequence encodes CASSPTHGVSSYNEQFF.

The chain recombines TRBV11-1 with TRBJ2-3; the match to TRBD2 covers 12 bases. The germline CDR1 and CDR2 sequences are SGHAT and FQDESV (reference sequence). The CDR3 runs to 16 residues. The V gene end was trimmed by 5 bases and the J gene end by 3 bases; junction bases not matched to a gene: 6. CDR3 bases: TGTGCCAGCAGCATGCTAGCGGGAGGGCCTACAGATACGCAGTATTTT. Its protein is CASSMLAGGPTDTQYF. The entire variable domain, with the rest obtained from reference TRBV11-1 and TRBJ2-3, is as follows: EAEVAQSPRYKITEKSQAVAFWCDPISGHATLYWYRQILGQGPELLVQFQDESVVDDSQLPKDRFSAERLKGVDSTLKIQPAELGDSAMYLCASSMLAGGPTDTQYFGPGTRLTVL.

The V gene is TRBV19, the J gene TRBJ1-1; unclear D gene. V lost 6 bases, J lost 1 base, and 9 bases lay in between. The germline gives CDR1 LNHDA, CDR2 SQIVND (reference sequence). This CDR3 is built from 13 residues. The CDR3 nucleotides are TGTGCCAGTAGCCGGGTAGAGAACACTGAAGCTTTCTTT. As protein: CASSRVENTEAFF. The full variable domain, its missing parts supplied by reference TRBV19 and TRBJ1-1, is DGGITQSPKYLFRKEGQNVTLSCEQNLNHDAMYWYRQDPGQGLRLIYYSQIVNDFQKGDIAEGYSVSREKKESFPLTVTSAQKNPTAFYLCASSRVENTEAFFGQGTRLTVV.

The rearrangement links TRBV28 to TRBJ2-5; D possibly corresponds to TRBD1 (5 bases). CDR1 is MDHEN and CDR2 is SYDVKM in the germline V gene. The length of the CDR3 is 15 residues. V gave up 5 bases and J gave up 1 base, with 14 bases separating them. The CDR3 region has the DNA TGTGCCAGCAGTCCCCTGTTAGACAGCCAAGAGACCCAGTACTTC. It codes for CASSPLLDSQETQYF.

The rearrangement uses TRBV6-4 and TRBJ1-2, with no clear D. This CDR3 is 13 amino acids long. CDR1 and CDR2 (germline): MRHNA, SNTAGT. Trimming shortened V by 0 bases and J by 7 bases, and 9 bases separated the two germline ends. As DNA, the CDR3 is TGTGCCAGCAGTGACTCAGGAGGGCCTGGCTACACCTTC. Translated, it gives CASSDSGGPGYTF.

J is TRBJ2-7 and V is TRBV5-1; D call uncertain. The CDR3 is 13 amino acids. CDR1 and CDR2 (germline): SGHRS, YFSETQ. Trimming took 0 bases from V and 5 from J, leaving 9 bases between them. The CDR3 DNA follows: TGCGCCAGCAGCTTGGAGGTTCTTAACGAGCAGTACTTC. This translates into CASSLEVLNEQYF.

The chain carries TRBV6-5 and TRBJ1-2, with 8 nucleotides matching TRBD1. Germline-derived CDR1 and CDR2 are MNHEY and SVGAGI. The CDR3 extends over 14 amino acids. V shed 10 bases, J shed 7 bases, and the junction held 14 bases outside the gene matches. The DNA of the CDR3 is TGTGCCATCACCCCCGGGCAGGGGGCGGGTGGCTACACCTTC. Residues: CAITPGQGAGGYTF.

The V call is TRBV7-2, the J call TRBJ2-2; D gene uncertain. CDR3 length equals 13 residues. Trimming stripped 6 bases from V and 4 bases from J, with 9 bases between. Germline CDR1 and CDR2: SGHTA and FQGNSA. The CDR3 loop reads CASSRDFTGELFF. The CDR3 nucleotides read TGTGCCAGCAGTCGAGACTTCACCGGGGAGCTGTTTTTT. Full variable domain (remainder filled in from reference TRBV7-2 and TRBJ2-2): GAGVSQSPSNKVTEKGKDVELRCDPISGHTALYWYRQSLGQGLEFLIYFQGNSAPDKSGLPSDRFSAERTGGSVSTLTIQRTQQEDSAVYLCASSRDFTGELFFGEGSRLTVL.

V usage is TRBV5-4 and J usage is TRBJ2-2, with 7 bases aligning to TRBD1. Germline V gene lookup returns CDR1 SGHNT and CDR2 YYREEE (reference sequence). Trimming removed 2 bases from V and 7 bases from J; junction bases left unmatched: 17. CDR3 length: 18 residues. The CDR3 region has the DNA TGTGCCAGCAGCTTACCCAGTTCTGACAGGGCGAGGATCGGGGAGCTGTTTTTT. Its protein is CASSLPSSDRARIGELFF.

The V call is TRBV4-1, the J call TRBJ2-3; D is undetermined. Deletions cut 0 bases from V and 1 base from J, with 11 bases between. The CDR3 length is 16 residues. Germline CDR1 MGHRA, CDR2 YSYEKL. CDR3 coding DNA: TGCGCCAGCAGCCAAGAGGTCGGTAGGGGCACAGATACGCAGTATTTT. This gives the protein CASSQEVGRGTDTQYF.

The genes are TRBV18 and TRBJ2-5; no firm D call. The CDR3 covers 16 residues. Trimming pared 5 bases from V and 0 bases from J, leaving 16 bases between. Germline V CDR1 and CDR2: KGHSH, LQKENI. CDR3 in DNA: TGTGCCAGCTCATCATTAGGAGCCGGATACCAAGAGACCCAGTACTTC. Its translation is CASSSLGAGYQETQYF.

The chain joins TRBV27 to TRBJ1-1, with D unclear. Germline-derived CDR1 and CDR2 are MNHEY and SMNVEV (reference sequence). The germline V and J ends were trimmed by 2 bases and 0 bases, with 4 bases remaining between them. The CDR3 has 13 residues. CDR3 region: CASSLKVNTEAFF. The CDR3 DNA sequence: TGTGCCAGCAGTTTAAAAGTGAACACTGAAGCTTTCTTT.